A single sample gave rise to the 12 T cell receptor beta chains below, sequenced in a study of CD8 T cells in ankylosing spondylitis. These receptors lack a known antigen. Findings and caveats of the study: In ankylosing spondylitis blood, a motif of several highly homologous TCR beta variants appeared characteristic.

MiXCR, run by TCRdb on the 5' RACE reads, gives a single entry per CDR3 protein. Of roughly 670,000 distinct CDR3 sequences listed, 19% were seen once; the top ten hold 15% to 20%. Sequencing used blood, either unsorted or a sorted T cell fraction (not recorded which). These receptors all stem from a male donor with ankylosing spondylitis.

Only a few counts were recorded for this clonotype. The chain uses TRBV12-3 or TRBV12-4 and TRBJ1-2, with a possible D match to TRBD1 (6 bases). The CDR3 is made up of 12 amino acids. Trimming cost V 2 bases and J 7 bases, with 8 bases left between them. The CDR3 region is CASSLLGAGYTF. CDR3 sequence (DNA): TGTGCCAGCAGTTTATTGGGGGCTGGCTACACCTTC.

The CDR3 sequence is CASTTDREAFF. The CDR3 nucleotides are TGTGCCAGCACCACGGACAGAGAAGCTTTCTTT. The V call is TRBV7-9, the J call TRBJ1-1, with D possibly matching TRBD1 (6 bases). Trimming cost V 7 bases and J 8 bases, with 11 bases left between them. Germline CDR1 and CDR2: SEHNR and FQNEAQ (reference sequence). The CDR3 is 11 residues long.

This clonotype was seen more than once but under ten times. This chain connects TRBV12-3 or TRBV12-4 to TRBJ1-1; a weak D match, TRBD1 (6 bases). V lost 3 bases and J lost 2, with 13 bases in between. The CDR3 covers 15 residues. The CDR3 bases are TGTGCCAGCAGTTTTGGGACAAAAGTAAACACTGAAGCTTTCTTT. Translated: CASSFGTKVNTEAFF.

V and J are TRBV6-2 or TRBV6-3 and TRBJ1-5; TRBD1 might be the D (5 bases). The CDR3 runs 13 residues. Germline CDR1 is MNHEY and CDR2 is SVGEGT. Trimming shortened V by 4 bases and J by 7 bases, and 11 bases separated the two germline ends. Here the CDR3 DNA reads TGTGCCAGCAGTTGGTGGTCAGGGCAGCCCCAGCATTTT. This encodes CASSWWSGQPQHF.

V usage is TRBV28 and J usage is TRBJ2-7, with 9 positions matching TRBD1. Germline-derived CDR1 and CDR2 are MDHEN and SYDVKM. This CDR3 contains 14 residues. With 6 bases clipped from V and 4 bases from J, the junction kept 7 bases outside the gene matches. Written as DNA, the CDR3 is TGTGCCAGCAGACTACAGGGGGCGCTTTACGAGCAGTACTTC. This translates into CASRLQGALYEQYF.

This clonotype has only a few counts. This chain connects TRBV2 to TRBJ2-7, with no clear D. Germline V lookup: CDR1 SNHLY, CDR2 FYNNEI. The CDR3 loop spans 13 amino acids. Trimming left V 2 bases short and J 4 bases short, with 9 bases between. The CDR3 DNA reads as TGTGCCAGCAGTGAAAGTTGGAGTTACGAGCAGTACTTC. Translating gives CASSESWSYEQYF.

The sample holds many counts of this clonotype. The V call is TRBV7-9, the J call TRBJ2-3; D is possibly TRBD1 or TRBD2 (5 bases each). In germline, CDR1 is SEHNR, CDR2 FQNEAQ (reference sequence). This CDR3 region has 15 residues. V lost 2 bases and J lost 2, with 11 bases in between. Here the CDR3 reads CASSLTPGTTDTQYF. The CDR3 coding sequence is TGTGCCAGCAGCTTAACTCCGGGGACCACAGATACGCAGTATTTT. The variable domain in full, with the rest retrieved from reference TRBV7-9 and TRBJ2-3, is DTGVSQNPRHKITKRGQNVTFRCDPISEHNRLYWYRQTLGQGPEFLTYFQNEAQLEKSRLLSDRFSAERPKGSFSTLEIQRTEQGDSAMYLCASSLTPGTTDTQYFGPGTRLTVL.

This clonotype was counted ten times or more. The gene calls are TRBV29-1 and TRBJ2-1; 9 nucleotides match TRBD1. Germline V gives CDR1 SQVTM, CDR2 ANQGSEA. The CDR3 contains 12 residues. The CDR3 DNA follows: TGCAGGGGAGACAGGGGGGCTAATGAGCAGTTCTTC. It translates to CRGDRGANEQFF.

The CDR3 region has the DNA TGCGCCAGCAGCCGGATGACTAGCGGGGGCAACCAAGAGACCCAGTACTTC. Translation gives CASSRMTSGGNQETQYF. The chain couples TRBV5-1 to TRBJ2-5, with 12 bases that match TRBD2. The ends lost 4 bases at V and 0 bases at J; junction bases unmatched: 7. CDR3 length: 17 amino acids. Per germline, CDR1 SGHRS and CDR2 YFSETQ.

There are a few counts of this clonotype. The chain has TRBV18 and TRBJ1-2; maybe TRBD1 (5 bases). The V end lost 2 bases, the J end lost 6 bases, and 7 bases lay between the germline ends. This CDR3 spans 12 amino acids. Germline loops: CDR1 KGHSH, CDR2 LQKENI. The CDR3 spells CASSPGAHGYTF. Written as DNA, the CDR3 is TGTGCCAGCTCACCAGGGGCGCATGGCTACACCTTC.

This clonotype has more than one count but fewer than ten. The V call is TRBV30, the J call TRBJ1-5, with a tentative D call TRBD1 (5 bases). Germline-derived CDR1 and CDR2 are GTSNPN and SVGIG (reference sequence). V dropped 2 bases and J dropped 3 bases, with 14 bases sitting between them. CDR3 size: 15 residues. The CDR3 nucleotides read TGTGCCTGGAGTTTGGTAGGGGTGTACAATCAGCCCCAGCATTTT. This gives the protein CAWSLVGVYNQPQHF. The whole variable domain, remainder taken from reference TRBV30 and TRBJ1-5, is SQTIHQWPATLVQPVGSPLSLECTVEGTSNPNLYWYRQAAGRGLQLLFYSVGIGQISSEVPQNLSASRPQDRQFILSSKKLLLSDSGFYLCAWSLVGVYNQPQHFGDGTRLSIL.

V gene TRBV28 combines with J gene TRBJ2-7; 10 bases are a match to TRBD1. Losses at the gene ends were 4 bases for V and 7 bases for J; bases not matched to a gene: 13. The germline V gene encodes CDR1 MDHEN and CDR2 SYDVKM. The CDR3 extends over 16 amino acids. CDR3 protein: CASSWGGATGGEEQYF. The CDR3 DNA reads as TGTGCCAGCAGTTGGGGGGGCGCGACAGGGGGCGAAGAGCAGTACTTC. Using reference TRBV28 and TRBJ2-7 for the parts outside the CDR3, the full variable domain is DVKVTQSSRYLVKRTGEKVFLECVQDMDHENMFWYRQDPGLGLRLIYFSYDVKMKEKGDIPEGYSVSREKKERFSLILESASTNQTSMYLCASSWGGATGGEEQYFGPGTRLTVT.